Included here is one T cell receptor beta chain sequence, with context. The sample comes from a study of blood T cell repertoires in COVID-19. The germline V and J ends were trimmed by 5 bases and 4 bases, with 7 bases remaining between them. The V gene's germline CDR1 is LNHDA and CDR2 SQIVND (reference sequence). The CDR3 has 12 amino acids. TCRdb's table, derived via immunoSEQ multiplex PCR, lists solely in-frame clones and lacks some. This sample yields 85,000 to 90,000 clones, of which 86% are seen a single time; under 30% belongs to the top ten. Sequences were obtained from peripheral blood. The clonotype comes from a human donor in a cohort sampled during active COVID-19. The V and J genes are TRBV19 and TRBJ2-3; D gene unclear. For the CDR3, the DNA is TGTGCCAGTAGTGTCACAGCAGATACGCAGTATTTT. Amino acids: CASSVTADTQYF.